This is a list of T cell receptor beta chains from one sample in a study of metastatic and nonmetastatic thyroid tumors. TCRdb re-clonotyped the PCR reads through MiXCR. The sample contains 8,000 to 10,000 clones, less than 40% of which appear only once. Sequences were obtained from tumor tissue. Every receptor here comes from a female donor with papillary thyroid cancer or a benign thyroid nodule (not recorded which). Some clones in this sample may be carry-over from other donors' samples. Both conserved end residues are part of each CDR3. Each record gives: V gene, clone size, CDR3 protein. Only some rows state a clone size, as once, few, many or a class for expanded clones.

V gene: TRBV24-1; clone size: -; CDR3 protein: CATSDWTSGSEQFF
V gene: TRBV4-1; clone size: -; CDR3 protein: CASSQEPGQGIDGSQPQHF
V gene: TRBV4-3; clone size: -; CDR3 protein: CASSRTGSLEQYF
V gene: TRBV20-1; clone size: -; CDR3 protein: CSARPWASGNNEQFF
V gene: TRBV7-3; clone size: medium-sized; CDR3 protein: CASSFKGGDNEQFF
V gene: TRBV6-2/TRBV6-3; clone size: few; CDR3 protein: CASRELAGGSSYEQYF
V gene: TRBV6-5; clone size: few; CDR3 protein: CASSPSTGTSYGYTF
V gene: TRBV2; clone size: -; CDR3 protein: CASRAHGTGQTDTQYF
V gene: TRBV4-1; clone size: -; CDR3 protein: CASSQGHSNQPQHF
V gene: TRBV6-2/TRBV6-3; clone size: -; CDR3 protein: CASSKGPGYTF
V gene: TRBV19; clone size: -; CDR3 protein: CASSMGSGSGSYEQYF
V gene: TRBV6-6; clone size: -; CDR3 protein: CASSHRLATPMGDTQYF
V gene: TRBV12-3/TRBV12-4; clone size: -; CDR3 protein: CASSLEGTQYF
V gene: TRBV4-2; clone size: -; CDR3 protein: CASSQALAGGHIGYEQYF
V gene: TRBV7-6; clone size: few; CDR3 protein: CASSFGTVLSGANVLTF
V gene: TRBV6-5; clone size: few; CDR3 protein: CASSRIGAGGRADTQYF
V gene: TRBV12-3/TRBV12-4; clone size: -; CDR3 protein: CASSNHGAPGGTEAFF
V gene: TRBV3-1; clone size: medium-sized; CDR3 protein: CASSPSGRSYNSPLHF
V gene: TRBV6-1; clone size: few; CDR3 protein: CASSRQDTEDFF
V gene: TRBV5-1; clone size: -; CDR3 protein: CSSSLDRPTDTQYF
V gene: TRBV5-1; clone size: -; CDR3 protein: CASSLTYRDEQYF
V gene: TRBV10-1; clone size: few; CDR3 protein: CASSSDSPGQQYF
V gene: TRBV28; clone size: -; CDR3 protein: CASSARQGAIGETLHF
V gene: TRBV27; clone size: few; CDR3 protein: CASSFDGGGAEAFF
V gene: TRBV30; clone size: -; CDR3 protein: CAWRPGDGVRGTQYF
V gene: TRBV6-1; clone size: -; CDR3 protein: CASSEADFGDPDWQYF
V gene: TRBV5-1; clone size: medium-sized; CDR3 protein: CASSLPGGSEAFF
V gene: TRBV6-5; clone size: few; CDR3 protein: CASSYSPSGFPDNEQFF
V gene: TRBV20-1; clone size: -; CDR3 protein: CSAKQGANNSPLHF
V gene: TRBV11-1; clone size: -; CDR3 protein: CASSLVSGTGNTEAFF
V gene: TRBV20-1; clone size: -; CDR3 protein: CSAREPGHNSNQPQHF
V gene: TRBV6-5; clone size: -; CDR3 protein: CASSYVSNTEAFF
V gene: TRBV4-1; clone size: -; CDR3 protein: CASSQERGLGYGYTF
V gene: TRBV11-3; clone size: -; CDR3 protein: CASSSGSDTGELFF
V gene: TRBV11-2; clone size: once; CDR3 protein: CASSLDGVAGGETQYF
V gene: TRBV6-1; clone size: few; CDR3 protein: CASSVQGAGTDTQYF
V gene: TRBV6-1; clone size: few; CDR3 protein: CASSEEGTGGDRGQYF